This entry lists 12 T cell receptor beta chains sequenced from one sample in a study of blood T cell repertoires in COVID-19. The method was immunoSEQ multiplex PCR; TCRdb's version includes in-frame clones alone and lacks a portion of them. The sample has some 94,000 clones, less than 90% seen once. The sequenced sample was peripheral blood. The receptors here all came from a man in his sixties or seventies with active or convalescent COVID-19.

The CDR3: CATSGLAGVNEQFF. The CDR3 coding sequence is TGTGCCACCAGTGGGCTAGCGGGGGTCAATGAGCAGTTCTTC. The V and J genes are TRBV24-1 and TRBJ2-1, with 10 nucleotides matching TRBD2. Trimming removed 5 bases from V and 6 bases from J; junction bases left unmatched: 3. The germline V gene has CDR1 KGHDR and CDR2 SFDVKD. The CDR3 covers 14 residues.

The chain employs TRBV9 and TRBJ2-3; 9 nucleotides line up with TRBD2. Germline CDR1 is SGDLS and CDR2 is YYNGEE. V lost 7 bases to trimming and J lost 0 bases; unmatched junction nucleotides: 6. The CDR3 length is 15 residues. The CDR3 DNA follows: TGTGCCAGCGGGACTAGCCCTTCTAGCACAGATACGCAGTATTTT. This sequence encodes CASGTSPSSTDTQYF.

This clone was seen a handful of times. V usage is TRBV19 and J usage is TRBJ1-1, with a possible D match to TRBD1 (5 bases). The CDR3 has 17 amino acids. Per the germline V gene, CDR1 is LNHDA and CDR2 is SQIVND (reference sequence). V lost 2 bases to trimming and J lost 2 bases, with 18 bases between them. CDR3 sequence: CASSIIGALGNNTEAFF. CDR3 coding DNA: TGTGCCAGTAGTATAATAGGGGCCCTCGGTAACAACACTGAAGCTTTCTTT.

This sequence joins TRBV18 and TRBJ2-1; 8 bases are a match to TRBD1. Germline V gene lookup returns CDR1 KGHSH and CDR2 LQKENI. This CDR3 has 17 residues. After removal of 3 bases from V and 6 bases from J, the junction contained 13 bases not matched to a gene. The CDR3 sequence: CASSPYLPGTGANEQFF. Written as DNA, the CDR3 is TGTGCCAGCTCACCTTACTTACCCGGGACAGGAGCCAATGAGCAGTTCTTC.

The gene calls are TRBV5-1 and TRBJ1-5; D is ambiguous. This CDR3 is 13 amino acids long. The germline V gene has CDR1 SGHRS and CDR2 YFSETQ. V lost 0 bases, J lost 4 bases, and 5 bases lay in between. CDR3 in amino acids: CASSLVSNQPQHF. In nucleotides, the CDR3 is TGCGCCAGCAGCTTGGTATCGAATCAGCCCCAGCATTTT.

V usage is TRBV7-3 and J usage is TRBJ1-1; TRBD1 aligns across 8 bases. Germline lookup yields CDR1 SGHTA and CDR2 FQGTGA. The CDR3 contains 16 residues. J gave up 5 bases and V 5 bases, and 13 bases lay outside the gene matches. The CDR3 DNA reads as TGTGCCAGCAGCAATATCGCAGGGGGCGCGAGGACTGAAGCTTTCTTT. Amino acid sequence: CASSNIAGGARTEAFF.

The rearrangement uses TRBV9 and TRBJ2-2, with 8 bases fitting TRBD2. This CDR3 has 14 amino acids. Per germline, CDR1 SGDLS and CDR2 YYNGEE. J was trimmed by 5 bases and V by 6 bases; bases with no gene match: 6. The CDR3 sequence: CASTPGGDTGELFF. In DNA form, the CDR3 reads TGTGCCAGCACCCCCGGGGGGGATACCGGGGAGCTGTTTTTT.

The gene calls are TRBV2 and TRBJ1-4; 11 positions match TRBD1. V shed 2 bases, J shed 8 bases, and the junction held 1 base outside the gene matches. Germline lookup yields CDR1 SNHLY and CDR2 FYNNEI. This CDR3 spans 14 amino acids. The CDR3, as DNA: TGTGCCAGCAGTGAAAGGGACAGGGGGGAAAAACTGTTTTTT. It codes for CASSERDRGEKLFF.

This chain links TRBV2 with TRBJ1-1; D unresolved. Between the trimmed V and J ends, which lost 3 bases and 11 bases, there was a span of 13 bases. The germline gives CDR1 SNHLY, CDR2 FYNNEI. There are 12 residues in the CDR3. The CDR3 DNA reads TGTGCCAGCAGTGAGCGGGGAGGGCACGCTTTCTTT. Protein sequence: CASSERGGHAFF.

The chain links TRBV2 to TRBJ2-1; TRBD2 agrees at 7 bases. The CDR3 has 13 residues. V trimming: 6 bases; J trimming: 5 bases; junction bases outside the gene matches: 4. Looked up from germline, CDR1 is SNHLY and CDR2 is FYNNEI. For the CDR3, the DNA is TGTGCCAGCAGAGCGGGACTTAACAATGAGCAGTTCTTC. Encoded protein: CASRAGLNNEQFF.

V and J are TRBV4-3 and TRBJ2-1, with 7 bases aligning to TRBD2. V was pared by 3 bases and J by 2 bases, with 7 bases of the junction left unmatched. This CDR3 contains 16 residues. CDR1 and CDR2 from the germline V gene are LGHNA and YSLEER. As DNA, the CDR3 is TGCGCCAGCAGCCAGGGGAGCGGGGTGCCCTACAATGAGCAGTTCTTC. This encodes CASSQGSGVPYNEQFF.

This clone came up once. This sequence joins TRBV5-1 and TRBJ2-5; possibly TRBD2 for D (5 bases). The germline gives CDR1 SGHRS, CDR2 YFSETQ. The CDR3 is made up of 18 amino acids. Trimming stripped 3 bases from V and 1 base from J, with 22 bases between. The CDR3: CASSSPEGRFFSQETQYF. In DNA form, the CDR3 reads TGCGCCAGCAGCTCCCCCGAGGGCAGATTTTTTAGCCAAGAGACCCAGTACTTC. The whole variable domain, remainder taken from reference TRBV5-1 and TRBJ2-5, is KAGVTQTPRYLIKTRGQQVTLSCSPISGHRSVSWYQQTPGQGLQFLFEYFSETQRNKGNFPGRFSGRQFSNSRSEMNVSTLELGDSALYLCASSSPEGRFFSQETQYFGPGTRLLVL.